This T cell receptor (beta chain) appears in the sequencing data of a study of T cell responses to AZD1222 COVID-19 vaccine. Points from the study as a whole: Scientists sampled the repertoires only once the peak T cell response had passed. It should be noted that donors were predominantly white British and more often female, and clonal diversity was possibly underestimated. CD4 TCRs associated with vaccination spanned spike, dominating at 160-218 and 743-854.

The assay was immunoSEQ multiplex PCR, and TCRdb's table has in-frame clones only and misses some. In the table there are 150,000 to 200,000 clones, 88% of which are singletons. The V and J ends lost 3 bases and 4 bases, in that order; junction bases with no gene match: 7. The CDR3 extends over 15 amino acids. Germline assignment: CDR1 SGHTA and CDR2 FQGNSA. With regard to this clone: The antigen is not known.

Sequenced here: peripheral blood, sampled 28 days after the second AZD1222 dose. This TCR derives from an adult who received the AZD1222 COVID-19 vaccine. The chain joins TRBV7-2 to TRBJ2-7, with 9 bases that match TRBD2. CDR3 DNA: TGTGCCAGCAGCTTTAATAGCGGGAGTAGATACGAGCAGTACTTC. Amino acid sequence: CASSFNSGSRYEQYF.